This T cell receptor beta chain was sequenced for a study of cytomegalovirus exposure and HLA in healthy donors. Study-wide points: Across donors, most TCRs were seen rarely, yet some public ones were widespread.

Points on this clone: Its target is not known.

The validation cohort, a group of more than 95 subjects, included the donors and was separate from the approximately 650-subject first cohort. TCRdb keeps only in-frame clones here, not all; method: immunoSEQ multiplex PCR. Found here are more than 300,000 clones, roughly 89% of them singletons; the top ten hold 0.65% to 0.85%. Unmatched junction bases numbered 5, after V lost 1 base and J lost 3 bases. The CDR3 spans 15 residues. Per the germline V gene, CDR1 is MNHEY and CDR2 is SMNVEV (reference sequence). The receptor's source is a woman aged 18 to 35 in good health and CMV-seronegative. The chain uses TRBV27 and TRBJ2-7, with 8 positions matching TRBD1. Sequencing input: PBMCs. CDR3 residues: CASSLFGGQVYEQYF. Here the CDR3 DNA reads TGTGCCAGCAGTTTATTTGGGGGACAGGTCTACGAGCAGTACTTC.